This is a list of T cell receptor beta chains from one sample in a study of OX40 agonist ivuxolimab in advanced cancers. Profiling relied on immunoSEQ multiplex PCR, and the TCRdb table lists in-frame clones only, not all of them. This table holds about 60,000 clones, nearly 85% found once. This specimen was CD4+ or CD8+ T cells sorted from blood, taken in a trial of the OX40 agonist ivuxolimab. These receptors all come from an adult with an advanced solid tumor such as melanoma, head and neck, liver or kidney cancer. Each CDR3 is given without its conserved first and last residue. The order of the fields is clone size, J gene, V gene, CDR3 protein. Rows give clone size only sometimes, using once, few, many, or a class for an expanded clone.

few | TRBJ2-5 | TRBV5-1 | ASSLPQGQETQY
- | TRBJ1-4 | TRBV11-2 | ASSLGPGAGEKLF
- | TRBJ1-2 | TRBV6-6 | ASSRRTGEQST
- | TRBJ2-3 | TRBV5-1 | ASRGSRGNTQY
- | TRBJ2-1 | TRBV5-8 | ASSFKLAGYNEQF
- | TRBJ2-7 | TRBV19 | ASTGGGGRGLRQY
- | TRBJ2-7 | TRBV6-1 | ASSEAGGAPSSYEQY
- | TRBJ1-1 | TRBV7-2 | ASRRRVNTEAF
- | TRBJ2-4 | TRBV15 | ATSRELAGGGQNIQY
- | TRBJ1-4 | TRBV11-3 | ASSPGAPGVNEKLF
- | TRBJ2-1 | TRBV28 | ASSGMDRNNEQF
- | TRBJ2-6 | TRBV27 | AARQSGANVLT
few | TRBJ1-5 | TRBV19 | ASSIDEQPQH
- | TRBJ1-4 | TRBV7-9 | ASSWGDRRNEKLF
- | TRBJ2-1 | TRBV19 | ATRQGAGNEQF
- | TRBJ1-6 | TRBV21-1 | ASRGGGQGASPLH
few | TRBJ1-1 | TRBV4-1 | ASSHSVGSLGTEAF
few | TRBJ1-2 | TRBV18 | ASSPPGTGYGYT
- | TRBJ2-3 | TRBV19 | ASSIAGSTDTQY
- | TRBJ2-1 | TRBV18 | ASSPPGGDFSYNEQF
- | TRBJ1-2 | TRBV29-1 | SASRGPGYT
- | TRBJ1-2 | TRBV12-2 | ASRSAGSDGYGYT
- | TRBJ2-2 | TRBV2 | ASSGPGGRVVGELF
once | TRBJ2-3 | TRBV6-1 | ASSGRGGRQGASWDTQY
- | TRBJ2-7 | TRBV27 | ASSPNGRGEY
- | TRBJ2-7 | TRBV6-6 | ASSKPRGSSSYEQY
once | TRBJ2-1 | TRBV30 | AWKLGGTYNEQF
- | - | TRBV5-4 | ASSLAVSSYEQY
- | TRBJ2-7 | TRBV7-9 | ASSLAGRGYEQY
- | TRBJ1-3 | TRBV6-5 | ASTQEAGGNTIY
- | TRBJ2-1 | TRBV5-6 | ASSPGLAGVEPF
- | TRBJ2-5 | TRBV10-3 | AISAGPIGETQY
- | TRBJ1-5 | TRBV6-5 | ASSFRLDQPQH
- | TRBJ2-7 | TRBV28 | ASSLRTGGVYEQY
- | TRBJ1-4 | TRBV18 | ASSPRGRDEKLF
- | TRBJ2-7 | TRBV7-2 | ASSSPQGRSISQGGQY
- | TRBJ2-7 | TRBV10-3 | AISGGAGESYEQY
- | TRBJ2-1 | TRBV7-9 | ASRGDRELSYNEQF
- | TRBJ2-1 | TRBV19 | ASAALYNEQF
- | TRBJ2-7 | TRBV2 | ASSDVGEQY
- | TRBJ2-1 | TRBV6-1 | ASSEYPRNEQF
- | TRBJ2-7 | TRBV29-1 | SVPGASSYEQY
- | TRBJ2-1 | TRBV18 | ASSSDSSYNEQF
- | TRBJ1-4 | TRBV7-9 | ASSSQGGIGEKLF
- | TRBJ2-7 | TRBV5-1 | ASSLGASGVYEQY